The 27 T cell receptor beta chains presented below share a single source sample, sequenced in a study of shared clonotypes between healthy human individuals. Data came from immunoSEQ multiplex PCR; TCRdb stores just in-frame clones and leaves some out. The sample lists roughly 2,000,000 clones, about 95% occurring once. Terminally differentiated effector memory CD45RA+ cells were excluded by CCR7 positive selection of CD45RO-negative cells. The sequencing sample was made of naive CD8+ T cells sorted from blood. These receptors were collected from a man aged 18 to 35 in good health.

The chain joins TRBV9 to TRBJ1-2; perhaps TRBD1 as D (5 bases). CDR1 SGDLS and CDR2 YYNGEE come from the germline V gene. With 7 bases removed from V and 7 bases from J, the gap between germline ends came to 23 bases. The CDR3 runs to 15 residues. The CDR3 DNA reads TGTGCCAGCGCCCCCCCCAATCCAGGGTGGATTGGCTACACCTTC. Its translation is CASAPPNPGWIGYTF.

The V and J genes are TRBV6-1 and TRBJ1-2; possible D gene TRBD1, 6 bases. The CDR3 contains 15 residues. Germline V lookup: CDR1 MNHNS, CDR2 SASEGT. With 1 base removed from V and 8 bases from J, the gap between germline ends came to 17 bases. The CDR3 DNA follows: TGTGCCAGCAGTGAAGTACGGACAGTATGGGTAGGCTACACCTTC. Protein sequence: CASSEVRTVWVGYTF.

The chain carries TRBV6-5 and TRBJ2-7; 9 bases match TRBD1. In germline, CDR1 is MNHEY, CDR2 SVGAGI. The length of the CDR3 is 15 residues. Trimming removed 6 bases from V and 2 bases from J; junction bases left unmatched: 8. The CDR3 spells CASRTAGDRAYEQYF. The CDR3 DNA sequence: TGTGCCAGCAGGACCGCCGGGGACAGGGCCTACGAGCAGTACTTC.

The chain links TRBV10-3 to TRBJ1-5; D unresolved. The V gene lost 3 bases and the J gene lost 3 bases, with 12 bases spanning the gap. Germline CDR1 reads ENHRY; CDR2 reads SYGVKD. The CDR3 spans 15 residues. CDR3 DNA sequence: TGTGCCATCAGTGACCTGTATTCAGACAATCAGCCCCAGCATTTT. Protein product: CAISDLYSDNQPQHF.

This clone was picked up one time. The rearrangement links TRBV27 to TRBJ2-7; 10 bases line up with TRBD2. Germline assignment: CDR1 MNHEY and CDR2 SMNVEV (reference sequence). This CDR3 region has 16 residues. V dropped 5 bases and J dropped 6; count of bases not matched to a gene: 13. The CDR3 coding sequence is TGTGCCAGCAGTCCTGTGTTTCCTAGCGGGAGTCGCGAGCAGTACTTC. Translation gives CASSPVFPSGSREQYF.

This clone showed up just once. This sample includes further DNA sequences coding for the same CDR3. The J gene is TRBJ2-7, the V gene TRBV27; 8 bases match TRBD1. Germline CDR1 reads MNHEY; CDR2 reads SMNVEV (reference sequence). Germline trimming cut 4 bases from V and 3 bases from J; bases unmatched to any gene: 5. CDR3 length: 14 residues. CDR3 in DNA: TGTGCCAGCAGTTATCAGGACAGGGTCTACGAGCAGTACTTC. Protein: CASSYQDRVYEQYF.

The V gene is TRBV6-1, the J gene TRBJ2-2; no clear D gene. Trimming left V 0 bases short and J 3 bases short, with 2 bases between. The CDR3 extends over 13 amino acids. The germline V gene has CDR1 MNHNS and CDR2 SASEGT. The DNA of the CDR3 is TGTGCCAGCAGTGAAGCCTACACCGGGGAGCTGTTTTTT. Translated: CASSEAYTGELFF.

This chain connects TRBV5-4 to TRBJ2-5, with 8 bases that match TRBD2. Germline CDR1 is SGHNT and CDR2 is YYREEE (reference sequence). There are 15 residues in the CDR3. V was pared by 2 bases and J by 5 bases, with 8 bases of the junction left unmatched. CDR3 sequence: CASSFLGGLGETQYF. The CDR3, as DNA: TGTGCCAGCAGCTTCCTCGGGGGACTAGGGGAGACCCAGTACTTC.

The chain joins TRBV27 to TRBJ2-4; D possibly uses TRBD1 or TRBD2 (5 bases each). V was cut by 7 bases and J by 4 bases, with 17 bases left in between. Germline values: CDR1 MNHEY, CDR2 SMNVEV (reference sequence). The CDR3 is 15 amino acids. The CDR3 DNA is TGTGCCAGCATCGGCCTGAGGGGCACTAAAAACATTCAGTACTTC. Amino acids: CASIGLRGTKNIQYF.

The chain links TRBV6-6 to TRBJ2-1, with D possibly being TRBD2 (5 bases). CDR1 is MNHNY, CDR2 SVGAGI, per germline (reference sequence). The CDR3 loop spans 15 amino acids. Trimming removed 5 bases from V and 0 bases from J, with 11 bases in between. The CDR3: CASSPPGYSYNEQFF. Written as DNA, the CDR3 is TGTGCCAGCAGTCCGCCGGGGTACTCCTACAATGAGCAGTTCTTC.

This chain joins TRBV19 and TRBJ1-6; 8 bases are shared with TRBD1. Per germline, CDR1 LNHDA and CDR2 SQIVND (reference sequence). V lost 5 bases, J lost 1 base, and 10 bases stayed unmatched. The CDR3 contains 18 residues. The CDR3 DNA is TGTGCCAGTAGTCACGGACAGGGCGCGGGGTCCTATAATTCACCCCTCCACTTT. It yields the protein CASSHGQGAGSYNSPLHF.

This chain joins TRBV15 and TRBJ2-4, with D perhaps matching TRBD1 or TRBD2 (5 bases each). The length of the CDR3 is 15 residues. Germline values: CDR1 LNHNV, CDR2 YYDKDF (reference sequence). Between the trimmed V and J ends, which lost 0 bases and 4 bases, there was a span of 10 bases. Here the CDR3 DNA reads TGTGCCACCAGCAGAGAGGGGGTGGGAAAAAACATTCAGTACTTC. Its translation: CATSREGVGKNIQYF. Looking up the rest from reference TRBV15 and TRBJ2-4 gives the full variable domain: DAMVIQNPRYQVTQFGKPVTLSCSQTLNHNVMYWYQQKSSQAPKLLFHYYDKDFNNEADTPDNFQSRRPNTSFCFLDIRSPGLGDTAMYLCATSREGVGKNIQYFGAGTRLSVL.

The J gene is TRBJ2-5, the V gene TRBV13, with 7 bases that match TRBD1. V shed 5 bases, J shed 3 bases, and the junction held 3 bases outside the gene matches. Per germline, CDR1 PRHDT and CDR2 FYEKMQ (reference sequence). The CDR3 spans 13 residues. CDR3 residues: CASSPGTEETQYF. The CDR3 nucleotides are TGTGCCAGCAGCCCCGGGACAGAAGAGACCCAGTACTTC.

This clone was picked up one time. This chain links TRBV7-6 with TRBJ2-7; TRBD1 agrees at 7 bases. The germline V gene encodes CDR1 SGHVS and CDR2 FNYEAQ. The junction had 4 bases not matched to a gene; V was cut back by 5 bases and J by 6 bases. The CDR3 loop spans 12 amino acids. The CDR3 here is CASSNYRGEQYF. The CDR3 DNA sequence: TGTGCCAGCAGCAACTACAGGGGCGAGCAGTACTTC.

This rearrangement joins TRBV2 to TRBJ2-2; D might be TRBD1 (6 bases). Germline V lookup: CDR1 SNHLY, CDR2 FYNNEI. This CDR3 spans 14 amino acids. Trimming took off 3 bases at V and 1 base at J, with 6 bases between the two ends. CDR3 nucleotides: TGTGCCAGCAGTGACAGGGGGAACACCGGGGAGCTGTTTTTT. Translation: CASSDRGNTGELFF.

The chain recombines TRBV2 with TRBJ2-7; a weak D match, TRBD2 (6 bases). V lost 1 base, J lost 2 bases, and 9 bases lay in between. Germline CDR1 is SNHLY and CDR2 is FYNNEI. This CDR3 comprises 14 residues. The CDR3 protein is CASSEGGLAYEQYF. The CDR3 coding sequence is TGTGCCAGCAGTGAAGGGGGACTCGCCTACGAGCAGTACTTC.

The rearrangement links TRBV7-9 to TRBJ2-7; tentative D call: TRBD2 (6 bases). The CDR3 runs 14 residues. The V end lost 4 bases, the J end lost 5 bases, and 15 bases lay between the germline ends. The V gene's germline CDR1 is SEHNR and CDR2 FQNEAQ (reference sequence). The DNA of the CDR3 is TGTGCCAGCAGCTCAACGGGGGTGAGAGACGAGCAGTACTTC. This translates into CASSSTGVRDEQYF.

The rearrangement uses TRBV5-8 and TRBJ2-1, with 9 bases fitting TRBD2. CDR1 and CDR2 from the germline V gene are SGHTS and YDEGEE. Trimming took 1 base from V and 9 from J; bases not matched to a gene: 8. The CDR3 runs 15 residues. The CDR3 region is CASSLYLAGRGEQFF. CDR3 DNA sequence: TGTGCCAGCAGCTTGTATCTAGCGGGGAGGGGTGAGCAGTTCTTC.

The CDR3 loop reads CASSTLAGGTGELFF. The CDR3 coding sequence is TGTGCCAGCAGCACATTAGCGGGAGGCACCGGGGAGCTGTTTTTT. This chain links TRBV7-8 with TRBJ2-2; 10 positions match TRBD2. After removal of 5 bases from V and 4 bases from J, the junction contained 4 bases not matched to a gene. The CDR3 covers 15 residues. Germline V lookup: CDR1 SGHVS, CDR2 FQNEAQ.

This sequence joins TRBV10-3 and TRBJ2-7; 11 nucleotides match TRBD1. CDR3 length: 13 residues. Germline CDR1 ENHRY, CDR2 SYGVKD. V trimming: 5 bases; J trimming: 6 bases; junction bases outside the gene matches: 3. The CDR3 region is CAISPGQGVEQYF. The CDR3 region has the DNA TGTGCCATCAGTCCGGGACAGGGGGTCGAGCAGTACTTC.

The chain has TRBV4-1 and TRBJ1-1, with D maybe TRBD1 (5 bases). V dropped 2 bases and J dropped 3 bases, with 7 bases sitting between them. The CDR3 runs 13 residues. Looked up from germline, CDR1 is MGHRA and CDR2 is YSYEKL. The CDR3: CASSQFRDTEAFF. The CDR3 DNA reads TGCGCCAGCAGCCAATTCAGGGACACTGAAGCTTTCTTT.

Concerning this clone: Being one base from a much bigger clone, this may be a read error. Other DNA sequences in the sample encode the same CDR3. This CDR3 is CASSAGYEQYF. The CDR3 nucleotides read TGCGCCAGCAGTGCGGGCTACGAGCAGTACTTC. The chain is built from TRBV10-2 and TRBJ2-7, with unresolved D. V lost 4 bases, J lost 3 bases, and 4 bases lay in between. Germline V gene sequence: CDR1 WSHSY, CDR2 SAAADI. The CDR3 covers 11 residues.

The chain is built from TRBV28 and TRBJ2-7, with D hard to call. Trimming removed 3 bases from V and 9 bases from J, with 12 bases in between. The CDR3 covers 12 residues. Germline CDR1 MDHEN, CDR2 SYDVKM. CDR3 loop: CASSLWARAQYF. CDR3 coding DNA: TGTGCCAGCAGTTTGTGGGCCCGTGCGCAGTACTTC.

The chain carries TRBV7-6 and TRBJ2-3; 8 positions match TRBD2. This CDR3 comprises 15 residues. Trimming removed 5 bases from V and 0 bases from J; junction bases left unmatched: 4. CDR1 and CDR2 (germline): SGHVS, FNYEAQ. CDR3 nucleotides: TGTGCCAGCAGCCCCTGGACTAGCAGCACAGATACGCAGTATTTT. As protein: CASSPWTSSTDTQYF.

This rearrangement joins TRBV19 to TRBJ1-6, with no clear D. V gave up 7 bases and J gave up 3 bases, with 10 bases separating them. The CDR3 totals 14 residues. CDR1 is LNHDA, CDR2 SQIVND, per germline (reference sequence). The CDR3 loop reads CASNVRDYNSPLHF. CDR3 nucleotide sequence: TGTGCCAGTAACGTCCGAGACTATAATTCACCCCTCCACTTT. Full variable domain (rest looked up from reference TRBV19 and TRBJ1-6): DGGITQSPKYLFRKEGQNVTLSCEQNLNHDAMYWYRQDPGQGLRLIYYSQIVNDFQKGDIAEGYSVSREKKESFPLTVTSAQKNPTAFYLCASNVRDYNSPLHFGNGTRLTVT.

For this clone: The sample has other DNA sequences that encode this CDR3 too. The genes are TRBV27 and TRBJ2-7; D is undetermined. CDR1 is MNHEY, CDR2 SMNVEV, per germline (reference sequence). Trimming stripped 2 bases from V and 2 bases from J, with 7 bases between. The CDR3 loop spans 13 amino acids. Here the CDR3 reads CASSLGPPYEQYF. CDR3 sequence (DNA): TGTGCCAGCAGTTTAGGCCCCCCCTACGAGCAGTACTTC.

The V and J genes are TRBV7-9 and TRBJ2-3; 7 bases agree with TRBD2. Germline V lookup: CDR1 SEHNR, CDR2 FQNEAQ (reference sequence). The CDR3 runs to 16 residues. With V trimmed by 1 base and J by 2 bases, 6 bases remained unmatched. For the CDR3, the DNA is TGTGCCAGCAGCTTAGTGGGGAGGGGACCCACAGATACGCAGTATTTT. It is translated as CASSLVGRGPTDTQYF.